These 30 T cell receptor beta chains originate from one sample sequenced in a study of T cells in Graves' hyperthyroidism and ophthalmopathy. Template material for amplifying TCR beta CDR3 regions consisted of RNA transcripts. First-round RT-PCR with HTBI primers amplified the TCR CDR3 region. MiXCR was run by TCRdb on the multiplex PCR reads, yielding one entry per CDR3 protein. This sample has 100,000 to 140,000 distinct CDR3 sequences, with around a sixth found just once. The sequenced material came from blood. The receptor source for this set is a woman in her forties or fifties with Graves' hyperthyroidism.

The V and J genes are TRBV7-9 and TRBJ1-5; 7 bases map to TRBD1. CDR1 is SEHNR and CDR2 is FQNEAQ in the germline V gene (reference sequence). V was pared by 5 bases and J by 4 bases, with 5 bases of the junction left unmatched. The CDR3 has 14 residues. The chain's CDR3 is CASSPQGTNQPQHF. The DNA of the CDR3 is TGTGCCAGCAGCCCACAGGGGACTAATCAGCCCCAGCATTTT.

This clonotype occurred a few times. The genes are TRBV10-1 and TRBJ2-1; perhaps TRBD2 as D (6 bases). The CDR3 is 15 residues long. Trimming shortened V by 3 bases and J by 0 bases, and 9 bases separated the two germline ends. CDR1 is WNHNN and CDR2 is SYGVQD in the germline V gene (reference sequence). Here the CDR3 reads CASSESGSSYNEQFF. The CDR3, as DNA: TGCGCCAGCAGTGAATCCGGGAGCTCCTACAATGAGCAGTTCTTC.

The chain uses TRBV20-1 and TRBJ2-2; 7 nucleotides match TRBD2. Per germline, CDR1 DFQATT and CDR2 SNEGSKA (reference sequence). Germline trimming cut 7 bases from V and 1 base from J; bases unmatched to any gene: 6. This CDR3 spans 14 amino acids. For the CDR3, the DNA is TGCAGTGTTACGGGACTACTGAACACCGGGGAGCTGTTTTTT. It is translated as CSVTGLLNTGELFF.

This clonotype occurred many times. V and J are TRBV25-1 and TRBJ2-1; the match to TRBD2 covers 11 bases. V gave up 7 bases and J gave up 7 bases; unmatched junction bases: 9. The germline V gene encodes CDR1 MGHDK and CDR2 SYGVNS. There are 15 residues in the CDR3. The CDR3 spells CASTLGSGRANEQFF. CDR3 sequence (DNA): TGTGCCAGCACCCTTGGTAGCGGGAGGGCTAATGAGCAGTTCTTC.

This clonotype was observed many times. The J gene is TRBJ2-1, the V gene TRBV28, with 9 bases matching TRBD2. The ends lost 5 bases at V and 0 bases at J; junction bases unmatched: 8. CDR1 and CDR2 from the germline V gene are MDHEN and SYDVKM. This CDR3 spans 17 amino acids. For the CDR3, the DNA is TGTGCCAGCAGTCCGACTAGCGGAATCACCTCCTACAATGAGCAGTTCTTC. Amino acids: CASSPTSGITSYNEQFF.

V is TRBV13 and J is TRBJ2-1; TRBD1 matches at 10 bases. The V gene's germline CDR1 is PRHDT and CDR2 FYEKMQ (reference sequence). V lost 9 bases, J lost 12 bases, and 17 bases stayed unmatched. The CDR3 totals 15 residues. The CDR3 DNA follows: TGTGCCAGTAGCGACCGGGACAGGGGTATAATTAGGCAGTTCTTC. Protein: CASSDRDRGIIRQFF.

This clonotype was picked up many times. The rearrangement uses TRBV20-1 and TRBJ2-1; 13 bases fit TRBD2. The CDR3 is 15 amino acids. The junction had 4 bases not matched to a gene; V was cut back by 0 bases and J by 8 bases. Germline V gives CDR1 DFQATT, CDR2 SNEGSKA (reference sequence). The chain's CDR3 is CSARENGLAGDEQFF. In DNA form, the CDR3 reads TGCAGTGCTAGAGAAAATGGACTAGCGGGAGATGAGCAGTTCTTC.

The table lists this clonotype with many counts. The CDR3, as DNA: TGTGCCTGGAGTGTACGTAAAGCTACAAACTATGGCTACACCTTC. Translated, it gives CAWSVRKATNYGYTF. The chain recombines TRBV30 with TRBJ1-2; D is unclear. Trimming left V 0 bases short and J 2 bases short, with 13 bases between. CDR1 is GTSNPN and CDR2 is SVGIG in the germline V gene (reference sequence). This CDR3 contains 15 residues.

This chain uses TRBV19 with TRBJ2-7; 8 bases are shared with TRBD1. This CDR3 has 13 residues. J was trimmed by 4 bases and V by 4 bases; bases with no gene match: 3. Germline V lookup: CDR1 LNHDA, CDR2 SQIVND (reference sequence). The CDR3 bases are TGTGCCAGTAGTAAGACAGGGGCGTACGAGCAGTACTTC. This gives the protein CASSKTGAYEQYF.

This chain connects TRBV3-1 to TRBJ2-3; 8 bases agree with TRBD2. J lost 2 bases, V lost 0 bases, and 7 bases had no gene match. The CDR3 length is 17 residues. Per the germline V gene, CDR1 is LGHDT and CDR2 is YNNKEL (reference sequence). DNA of the CDR3: TGTGCCAGCAGCCAAGAGGGCGGGGGGCACCTCACAGATACGCAGTATTTT. Protein product: CASSQEGGGHLTDTQYF.

This sequence joins TRBV10-3 and TRBJ1-1; 8 bases match TRBD1. CDR3 length: 16 residues. The trim removed 5 bases at V and 2 bases at J, leaving 10 bases unmatched. CDR1 is ENHRY and CDR2 is SYGVKD in the germline V gene. The CDR3 here is CAISPSLTGVNTEAFF. The DNA for the CDR3 is TGTGCCATCAGTCCTTCCTTGACAGGGGTAAACACTGAAGCTTTCTTT.

In this sample, this clonotype turned up many times. In nucleotides, the CDR3 is TGTGCCAGCATTGCCGGACCGCGATATTACAATGAGCAGTTCTTC. Its protein is CASIAGPRYYNEQFF. This chain uses TRBV2 with TRBJ2-1; D uncertain. This CDR3 spans 15 amino acids. The V gene lost 7 bases and the J gene lost 4 bases, with 17 bases spanning the gap. CDR1 is SNHLY, CDR2 FYNNEI, per germline.

This clonotype has only a few counts. This chain links TRBV6-1 with TRBJ2-1, with 7 positions matching TRBD2. CDR3 size: 14 residues. Germline V CDR1 and CDR2: MNHNS, SASEGT. J was trimmed by 6 bases and V by 2 bases; bases with no gene match: 4. The CDR3 reads CASSEPGLSNEQFF. CDR3 nucleotides: TGTGCCAGCAGTGAACCGGGACTAAGCAATGAGCAGTTCTTC.

The rearrangement joins TRBV20-1 to TRBJ2-7; either TRBD1 or TRBD2 may supply D (5 bases each). CDR1 and CDR2 (germline): DFQATT, SNEGSKA (reference sequence). V was clipped by 0 bases and J by 4 bases, with 13 bases between them. The length of the CDR3 is 14 residues. The CDR3 sequence: CSARDLRWGYEQYF. DNA of the CDR3: TGCAGTGCTAGAGATCTCAGGTGGGGGTACGAGCAGTACTTC.

This clonotype has a count of ten or more. This rearrangement joins TRBV11-2 to TRBJ2-2; D could derive from TRBD1 or TRBD2 (5 bases each). The germline gives CDR1 SGHAT, CDR2 FQNNGV. The CDR3 is 17 amino acids. V lost 2 bases to trimming and J lost 2 bases, with 15 bases between them. This chain's CDR3 is CASSLKAGTDNTGELFF. The CDR3, as DNA: TGTGCCAGCAGCTTAAAAGCCGGGACGGATAACACCGGGGAGCTGTTTTTT.

The rearrangement uses TRBV28 and TRBJ1-1; D is ambiguous. Between the trimmed V and J ends, which lost 2 bases and 4 bases, there was a span of 5 bases. In germline, CDR1 is MDHEN, CDR2 SYDVKM. The CDR3 spans 12 residues. CDR3 in amino acids: CASSLIITEAFF. CDR3 sequence (DNA): TGTGCCAGCAGTTTAATCATCACTGAAGCTTTCTTT.

This clonotype was observed a few times. The chain uses TRBV5-1 and TRBJ1-2; no clear D gene. Trimming pared 6 bases from V and 0 bases from J, leaving 12 bases between. This CDR3 has 14 residues. CDR1 SGHRS and CDR2 YFSETQ come from the germline V gene. The CDR3 DNA reads as TGCGCCAGCACCTCGGAACCCTCTAACTATGGCTACACCTTC. It is translated as CASTSEPSNYGYTF.

This clonotype was detected ten times or more. The V and J genes are TRBV6-1 and TRBJ2-7, with unresolved D. The CDR3 has 13 residues. Between the trimmed V and J ends, which lost 7 bases and 0 bases, there was a span of 10 bases. Germline V gene lookup returns CDR1 MNHNS and CDR2 SASEGT. DNA for the CDR3: TGTGCCAGCACCACCGCCTCCTCCTACGAGCAGTACGTC. Protein product: CASTTASSYEQYV.

This clonotype was counted at least ten times. V is TRBV29-1 and J is TRBJ1-2; the D gene is possibly TRBD1 (5 bases). V dropped 1 base and J dropped 4 bases, with 16 bases sitting between them. The germline gives CDR1 SQVTM, CDR2 ANQGSEA. This CDR3 is built from 15 residues. CDR3 sequence: CSVEVETGLGYGYTF. CDR3 DNA: TGCAGCGTTGAAGTCGAAACGGGGCTCGGCTATGGCTACACCTTC.

This clonotype was seen at least ten times. This chain uses TRBV5-6 with TRBJ2-7; D uncertain. Trimming left V 0 bases short and J 4 bases short, with 11 bases between. CDR3 length: 14 amino acids. CDR1 and CDR2 (germline): SGHDT, YYEEEE. As DNA, the CDR3 is TGTGCCAGCAGCTTGGCCGAATCCGAGTACGAGCAGTACTTC. This translates into CASSLAESEYEQYF.

V and J are TRBV7-9 and TRBJ2-7; D possibly corresponds to TRBD1 (5 bases). The CDR3 sequence is 15 residues long. Trimming stripped 2 bases from V and 5 bases from J, with 16 bases between. The germline V gene encodes CDR1 SEHNR and CDR2 FQNEAQ (reference sequence). The CDR3 bases are TGTGCCAGCAGCTTAACCCAGGGCGATTCCCACGAGCAGTACTTC. This encodes CASSLTQGDSHEQYF.

The chain links TRBV4-1 to TRBJ2-3, with no clear D. This CDR3 has 12 amino acids. Trimming cost V 11 bases and J 3 bases, with 12 bases left between them. Per germline, CDR1 MGHRA and CDR2 YSYEKL. The CDR3 region has the DNA TGCGCCGGTGGAGATCTAACAGATACGCAGTATTTT. It codes for CAGGDLTDTQYF.

This clonotype was counted at least ten times. The gene calls are TRBV29-1 and TRBJ2-5; D not resolved. Germline loops: CDR1 SQVTM, CDR2 ANQGSEA. This CDR3 has 12 amino acids. V was clipped by 5 bases and J by 1 base, with 8 bases between them. Here the CDR3 reads CSVFRFQETQYF. CDR3 bases: TGCAGCGTTTTCAGATTCCAAGAGACCCAGTACTTC.

This clonotype was recorded at least ten times. This chain uses TRBV20-1 with TRBJ1-3; unclear D gene. The V end lost 1 base, the J end lost 2 bases, and 9 bases lay between the germline ends. Per the germline V gene, CDR1 is DFQATT and CDR2 is SNEGSKA (reference sequence). The CDR3 covers 14 residues. The CDR3 loop is CSARGFGAGNTIYF. As DNA, the CDR3 is TGCAGTGCTAGAGGTTTCGGGGCTGGAAACACCATATATTTT.

This clonotype was seen repeatedly, ten times or more. The germline gene is not matched at one end of the junction; a read error may be the cause. The chain couples TRBV27 to TRBJ1-3, with D tentatively TRBD1 (6 bases). Per the germline V gene, CDR1 is MNHEY and CDR2 is SMNVEV (reference sequence). The CDR3 spans 13 residues. CDR3 in amino acids: CASSSGQGNTIYF. In DNA form, the CDR3 reads TGCGCCAGCAGCTCCGGACAGGGAAACACCATATATTTT.

In the case of this clonotype: An end of the junction does not agree with germline; a read error may underlie this. The chain couples TRBV2 to TRBJ1-1, with 7 positions matching TRBD1. The CDR3 spans 16 residues. From germline, CDR1 is SNHLY and CDR2 FYNNEI. The CDR3, as DNA: TGTGCCAGCAGTACCCCGGGACAGTCCATGAACACTGAAGCTCTCTTT. Translation gives CASSTPGQSMNTEALF.

This chain uses TRBV2 with TRBJ2-1, with 15 bases fitting TRBD2. The CDR3 sequence is 18 residues long. Germline V gene lookup returns CDR1 SNHLY and CDR2 FYNNEI. J gave up 3 bases and V 5 bases, and 8 bases lay outside the gene matches. The CDR3 DNA is TGTGCCAGCAGTACCCCGGGACTAGCGGGAGGACGCTACAATGAGCAGTTCTTC. Its translation: CASSTPGLAGGRYNEQFF.

The table lists this clonotype with many counts. The gene calls are TRBV10-3 and TRBJ1-5; no definite D call. The CDR3 is made up of 12 amino acids. Germline V gives CDR1 ENHRY, CDR2 SYGVKD. Deletions cut 6 bases from V and 2 bases from J, with 5 bases between. The CDR3 sequence: CAIREGNQPQHF. The CDR3 nucleotides read TGTGCCATCAGGGAGGGCAATCAGCCCCAGCATTTT.

The rearrangement links TRBV6-2 or TRBV6-3 to TRBJ1-2; the D gene is possibly TRBD1 (6 bases). The CDR3 contains 18 residues. Trimming took off 4 bases at V and 1 base at J, with 22 bases between the two ends. CDR1 is MNHEY and CDR2 is SVGEGT in the germline V gene. CDR3 in amino acids: CASSSLGAGRSYNYGYTF. The CDR3, as DNA: TGTGCCAGCAGTTCCCTGGGGGCAGGGAGAAGTTATAACTATGGCTACACCTTC.

This clonotype was observed at least ten times. This chain uses TRBV6-4 with TRBJ2-2, with 10 bases aligning to TRBD2. Germline CDR1 MRHNA, CDR2 SNTAGT. V trimming: 7 bases; J trimming: 6 bases; junction bases outside the gene matches: 8. This CDR3 has 15 residues. This chain's CDR3 is CASTWLAGVPGELFF. CDR3 DNA: TGTGCCAGCACGTGGCTAGCGGGAGTACCCGGGGAGCTGTTTTTT.